This T cell receptor beta chain appears in the sequencing data of a study of blood T cell repertoires in COVID-19. For the study at large: Researchers got acute and convalescent COVID-19 samples from the United States, Italy and Spain. Sample material is recorded as cDNA or gDNA derived from T cells, B-cell-depleted T cells, or PBMCs.

The CDR3 loop spans 15 amino acids. With V trimmed by 2 bases and J by 6 bases, 10 bases remained unmatched. In the authors' methods: Scientists estimated how many nucleated cells there were by amplifying reference gene primers. TCRdb keeps only in-frame clones here, not all; method: immunoSEQ multiplex PCR. The DNA was the basis for D and trimming; V, J and clone size are from that table. This sample has over 85,000 clones, with about nine tenths found just once. The sequenced material came from peripheral blood. This receptor was identified in a male donor with acute or convalescent COVID-19. The chain joins TRBV23-1 to TRBJ2-7; 7 bases fit TRBD1. TRBV23-1 is recorded as an ORF, its role being uncertain. The DNA of the CDR3 is TGCGCCAGCAGTCAAGCTATTAGGACAGGTGGCGAGCAGTACTTC. As protein: CASSQAIRTGGEQYF.